This TCR beta chain appears in the sequencing data of a study of identical twins. Study-wide results and limits: Out-of-frame TCR alpha sharing observed in monozygotic twins exceeded model estimates. Researchers reported weaker excess twin sharing in beta out-of-frame sequences. Rather than following the same donors, the conclusions depended on cross-sectional statistical analysis.

This clonotype was seen many times. Its antigen is as yet unknown. Template switching added a universal primer site, and cDNA bore unique molecular identifiers. One entry per CDR3 protein results from TCRdb running MiXCR on the 5' RACE reads. The sample lists 690,000 or so distinct CDR3 sequences, around 6.1% occurring once. V trimming: 0 bases; J trimming: 4 bases; junction bases outside the gene matches: 6. CDR1 is SGHVS and CDR2 is FNYEAQ in the germline V gene. The CDR3 runs to 16 residues. Material: naive T cells sorted from blood. V gene TRBV7-6 combines with J gene TRBJ2-1; 7 bases line up with TRBD2. The clonotype was recovered from a man younger than 30 in good health. CDR3 region: CASSLAVAGAYNEQFF. The CDR3 DNA follows: TGTGCCAGCAGCTTAGCGGTCGCGGGAGCTTACAATGAGCAGTTCTTC. Looking up the rest from reference TRBV7-6 and TRBJ2-1 gives the full variable domain: GAGVSQSPRYKVTKRGQDVALRCDPISGHVSLYWYRQALGQGPEFLTYFNYEAQQDKSGLPNDRFSAERPEGSISTLTIQRTEQRDSAMYRCASSLAVAGAYNEQFFGPGTRLTVL.